This entry lists 30 T cell receptor beta chains sequenced from one sample in a study of cytomegalovirus exposure and HLA in healthy donors. PCR primers comprised 60 Vbeta and 13 Jbeta primers. Profiling relied on immunoSEQ multiplex PCR, and the TCRdb table lists in-frame clones only, not all of them. There are about 190,000 clones in the sample; 85% to 90% occur only once, and 1% to 1.5% lies in the top ten. Material: PBMCs. All receptors derive from a man aged 30 to 45 in good health and CMV-seronegative.

The gene calls are TRBV7-4 and TRBJ2-5, with 9 positions matching TRBD2. The DNA end lines up better with TRBJ2-7; the J call may be wrong. Germline assignment: CDR1 SGHVT and CDR2 SQSDAQ. The CDR3 is 15 residues long. The CDR3 is CASPMLAGTSHEQYF. DNA of the CDR3: TGTGCCAGCCCGATGCTAGCGGGAACTTCCCACGAGCAGTACTTC.

This sequence joins TRBV7-2 and TRBJ1-5, with D possibly being TRBD1 (5 bases). Germline values: CDR1 SGHTA, CDR2 FQGNSA. The CDR3 totals 14 residues. The V and J ends lost 3 bases and 2 bases respectively, with 8 bases between them. The CDR3 loop reads CASSFIGGNQPQHF. CDR3 in DNA: TGTGCCAGCAGCTTTATAGGGGGCAATCAGCCCCAGCATTTT.

The chain has TRBV18 and TRBJ2-1; a possible D gene is TRBD2 (5 bases). Looked up from germline, CDR1 is KGHSH and CDR2 is LQKENI. V was clipped by 3 bases and J by 8 bases, with 17 bases between them. This CDR3 contains 15 residues. The CDR3: CASSPNARGLDEQFF. Here the CDR3 DNA reads TGTGCCAGCTCACCGAATGCGCGAGGGTTGGATGAGCAGTTCTTC.

V usage is TRBV27 and J usage is TRBJ1-1; TRBD1 matches at 7 bases. The J segment lost 0 bases and the V segment lost 5 bases, leaving 6 bases of the junction unmatched. The CDR3 has 15 residues. The germline gives CDR1 MNHEY, CDR2 SMNVEV (reference sequence). This CDR3 is CASSVQGLVNTEAFF. The CDR3 DNA sequence: TGTGCCAGCAGTGTACAGGGGTTGGTGAACACTGAAGCTTTCTTT.

CDR3 region: CASSPPGGSTYNEQFF. DNA of the CDR3: TGTGCCAGCAGCCCCCCCGGCGGGAGTACCTACAATGAGCAGTTCTTC. V gene TRBV27 combines with J gene TRBJ2-1; 7 bases agree with TRBD2. Germline CDR1 and CDR2: MNHEY and SMNVEV (reference sequence). The ends lost 6 bases at V and 2 bases at J; junction bases unmatched: 10. The length of the CDR3 is 16 residues.

This clone has only one observation. Compared with germline, one end of the junction differs, possibly owing to a read error. The CDR3 region is CSSSPTGWGGTDTQYF. The CDR3, as DNA: TGTTCCAGCAGCCCAACCGGCTGGGGGGGCACAGATACGCAGTATTTT. The chain carries TRBV7-9 and TRBJ2-3; D is perhaps TRBD2 (6 bases). Germline V gene sequence: CDR1 SEHNR, CDR2 FQNEAQ (reference sequence). The CDR3 loop spans 16 amino acids.

The chain couples TRBV21-1 to TRBJ2-7; TRBD2 is taken as the D call from the table, unchecked against the DNA. TRBV21-1 counts as a pseudogene. CDR3 length: 19 residues. The CDR3 DNA reads TGTGCCAGCAGCAAAGTGATGGGGAAAGGCACGGGGGACTCCTACGAGCAGTACTTC. Amino acid sequence: CASSKVMGKGTGDSYEQYF.

CDR3 in amino acids: CASSQVVWGWGEKLFF. CDR3 DNA sequence: TGCGCCAGCAGCCAAGTGGTGTGGGGCTGGGGTGAAAAACTGTTTTTT. The gene calls are TRBV4-3 and TRBJ1-4; TRBD1 might be the D (5 bases). The germline V gene encodes CDR1 LGHNA and CDR2 YSLEER. V lost 1 base and J lost 7, with 16 bases in between. The CDR3 is made up of 16 amino acids.

This chain connects TRBV2 to TRBJ1-4; the D is unclear. CDR1 SNHLY and CDR2 FYNNEI come from the germline V gene. The CDR3 has 13 residues. Trimming removed 5 bases at V and 7 bases at J, with 11 bases between. Written as DNA, the CDR3 is TGTGCCAGCAGTTTACCAGATCTTGAAAAACTGTTTTTT. This sequence encodes CASSLPDLEKLFF.

In its sample, this clone was seen once. The CDR3 protein is CASSITDGRRETQYF. In DNA, the CDR3 is TGTGCCAGTAGTATAACGGACGGGAGAAGGGAGACCCAGTACTTC. The chain links TRBV19 to TRBJ2-5; a possible D gene is TRBD2 (6 bases). With 2 bases removed from V and 5 bases from J, the gap between germline ends came to 15 bases. The CDR3 covers 15 residues. Germline-derived CDR1 and CDR2 are LNHDA and SQIVND (reference sequence).

The V gene is TRBV19, the J gene TRBJ1-4; D unclear. Germline V CDR1 and CDR2: LNHDA, SQIVND (reference sequence). The V end lost 7 bases, the J end lost 3 bases, and 15 bases lay between the germline ends. The CDR3 consists of 15 residues. The CDR3 here is CASTFEGLPNEKLFF. The CDR3 region has the DNA TGTGCCAGTACCTTTGAGGGCCTTCCTAATGAAAAACTGTTTTTT.

The chain combines TRBV27 with TRBJ2-7, with a possible D match to TRBD2 (5 bases). Trimming cost V 2 bases and J 4 bases, with 15 bases left between them. Germline loops: CDR1 MNHEY, CDR2 SMNVEV (reference sequence). The CDR3 is 15 amino acids. CDR3 nucleotide sequence: TGTGCCAGCAGTTTACTGCGGCCAACGGGGTACGAGCAGTACTTC. Residues: CASSLLRPTGYEQYF.

The J gene is TRBJ2-5, the V gene TRBV19; D remains ambiguous. Germline V gene data show CDR1 as LNHDA and CDR2 as SQIVND (reference sequence). This CDR3 is built from 13 residues. V lost 3 bases and J lost 3, with 8 bases in between. The CDR3 here is CASSIGHEETQYF. Written as DNA, the CDR3 is TGTGCCAGTAGTATTGGGCACGAAGAGACCCAGTACTTC.

The CDR3 here is CASNKDRGFSGYTF. The CDR3 DNA sequence: TGTGCCAGCAATAAGGACAGGGGGTTTTCTGGCTACACCTTC. The chain links TRBV9 to TRBJ1-2, with TRBD1 identical over 10 bases. Germline values: CDR1 SGDLS, CDR2 YYNGEE. V lost 6 bases and J lost 7; bases outside the gene matches: 9. The length of the CDR3 is 14 residues. Drawing the rest from reference TRBV9 and TRBJ1-2, the complete variable domain is DSGVTQTPKHLITATGQRVTLRCSPRSGDLSVYWYQQSLDQGLQFLIQYYNGEERAKGNILERFSAQQFPDLHSELNLSSLELGDSALYFCASNKDRGFSGYTFGSGTRLTVV.

On this clone itself: This CDR3 is missing its conserved last phenylalanine or tryptophan, likely due to a read error. V and J are TRBV7-2 and TRBJ1-2; D possibly corresponds to TRBD1 (6 bases). Germline CDR1 reads SGHTA; CDR2 reads FQGNSA. Between the trimmed V and J ends, which lost 1 base and 2 bases, there was a span of 8 bases. This CDR3 region has 14 residues. DNA of the CDR3: TGTGCCAGCAGCTTAGGAACAGGGAACTATGGCTACACCCTC. Translation gives CASSLGTGNYGYTL.

The chain carries TRBV9 and TRBJ2-5, with D possibly being TRBD1 (6 bases). Deletions cut 4 bases from V and 2 bases from J, with 15 bases between. The germline V gene has CDR1 SGDLS and CDR2 YYNGEE. The CDR3 contains 15 residues. DNA of the CDR3: TGTGCCAGCAGCCCCGTTTCCGGACAGCAAGAGACCCAGTACTTC. This gives the protein CASSPVSGQQETQYF. Full variable domain (outside the CDR3, taken from reference TRBV9 and TRBJ2-5): DSGVTQTPKHLITATGQRVTLRCSPRSGDLSVYWYQQSLDQGLQFLIQYYNGEERAKGNILERFSAQQFPDLHSELNLSSLELGDSALYFCASSPVSGQQETQYFGPGTRLLVL.

This chain joins TRBV28 and TRBJ1-1; perhaps TRBD1 as D (6 bases). V lost 6 bases to trimming and J lost 4 bases, with 6 bases between them. Per germline, CDR1 MDHEN and CDR2 SYDVKM. The CDR3 sequence is 11 residues long. The CDR3 loop reads CASRDSTEAFF. For the CDR3, the DNA is TGTGCCAGCAGGGACAGCACTGAAGCTTTCTTT.

A single count supports this clone. The chain couples TRBV7-6 to TRBJ1-2; the D gene is possibly TRBD1 (6 bases). V dropped 1 base and J dropped 7 bases, with 13 bases sitting between them. The CDR3 loop spans 14 amino acids. Germline V gene lookup returns CDR1 SGHVS and CDR2 FNYEAQ. CDR3 loop: CASSLDTGLGGYTF. The CDR3 nucleotides read TGTGCCAGCAGCTTAGATACAGGGTTGGGTGGCTACACCTTC.

The J gene is TRBJ2-2, the V gene TRBV30, with 7 bases aligning to TRBD2. The V gene end was trimmed by 2 bases and the J gene end by 2 bases; junction bases not matched to a gene: 17. Germline V gene lookup returns CDR1 GTSNPN and CDR2 SVGIG (reference sequence). CDR3 length: 19 amino acids. CDR3 sequence: CAWSTIGREFGRNTGELFF. CDR3 DNA: TGTGCCTGGAGTACGATAGGGCGGGAGTTCGGGAGAAACACCGGGGAGCTGTTTTTT.

The rearrangement links TRBV29-1 to TRBJ2-7; 7 bases are shared with TRBD1. Germline V CDR1 and CDR2: SQVTM, ANQGSEA. The J segment lost 0 bases and the V segment lost 1 base, leaving 3 bases of the junction unmatched. The CDR3 runs 14 residues. CDR3 amino acids: CSVEATGSSYEQYF. The CDR3 DNA reads as TGCAGCGTTGAAGCGACAGGGAGCTCCTACGAGCAGTACTTC.

This chain connects TRBV19 to TRBJ1-5; 8 positions agree with TRBD1. The CDR3 spans 16 residues. Germline V gives CDR1 LNHDA, CDR2 SQIVND (reference sequence). J was trimmed by 5 bases and V by 1 base; bases with no gene match: 7. The CDR3 bases are TGTGCCAGTAGTATAGGACAGGGGAGGGGTGATCAGCCCCAGCATTTT. Translating it yields CASSIGQGRGDQPQHF.

The CDR3 DNA follows: TGTGCCAGCAGCTTCCCGGGACTTTACAATGAGCAGTTCTTC. Residues: CASSFPGLYNEQFF. The V call is TRBV11-2, the J call TRBJ2-1; weak D call: TRBD2 (6 bases). The germline V and J ends were trimmed by 3 bases and 4 bases, with 10 bases remaining between them. CDR3 length equals 14 residues. From germline, CDR1 is SGHAT and CDR2 FQNNGV.

The chain recombines TRBV10-3 with TRBJ1-6, with 7 bases identical to TRBD1. The germline gives CDR1 ENHRY, CDR2 SYGVKD. The CDR3 has 16 amino acids. Trimming took 6 bases from V and 3 from J; bases not matched to a gene: 8. The CDR3 region has the DNA TGTGCCATCAGCCCACAGGGGCCCGGCTATAATTCACCCCTCCACTTT. Its translation: CAISPQGPGYNSPLHF.

The V call is TRBV30, the J call TRBJ2-1; D is possibly TRBD2 (5 bases). The CDR3 extends over 13 amino acids. Germline values: CDR1 GTSNPN, CDR2 SVGIG (reference sequence). The V gene lost 7 bases and the J gene lost 6 bases, with 16 bases spanning the gap. CDR3 in amino acids: CASSGLVRNEQFF. In nucleotides, the CDR3 is TGTGCCTCCAGCGGTCTGGTTCGCAATGAGCAGTTCTTC.

This chain connects TRBV5-1 to TRBJ2-7; 9 bases match TRBD1. After removal of 4 bases from V and 6 bases from J, the junction contained 2 bases not matched to a gene. Germline V gives CDR1 SGHRS, CDR2 YFSETQ. The CDR3 runs to 12 residues. In nucleotides, the CDR3 is TGCGCCAGCAGCATGGGACAGGGCGAGCAGTACTTC. The encoded protein is CASSMGQGEQYF. Filled out from reference TRBV5-1 and TRBJ2-7, the complete variable domain reads KAGVTQTPRYLIKTRGQQVTLSCSPISGHRSVSWYQQTPGQGLQFLFEYFSETQRNKGNFPGRFSGRQFSNSRSEMNVSTLELGDSALYLCASSMGQGEQYFGPGTRLTVT.

The genes are TRBV27 and TRBJ2-2; D perhaps matches TRBD2 (5 bases). Trimming shortened V by 0 bases and J by 6 bases, and 17 bases separated the two germline ends. This CDR3 is 17 amino acids long. From germline, CDR1 is MNHEY and CDR2 SMNVEV (reference sequence). The CDR3 spells CASSLSVGAIVAGELFF. Written as DNA, the CDR3 is TGTGCCAGCAGTTTATCGGTGGGAGCCATTGTTGCCGGGGAGCTGTTTTTT.

The rearrangement joins TRBV7-9 to TRBJ1-3, with D possibly being TRBD1 (6 bases). Trimming removed 10 bases from V and 5 bases from J, with 9 bases in between. The CDR3 consists of 11 residues. In germline, CDR1 is SEHNR, CDR2 FQNEAQ (reference sequence). The DNA for the CDR3 is TGTGCCACACAGGGAAGAAACACCATATATTTT. Its protein product is CATQGRNTIYF.

Comments on this clone: Other DNA sequences within the sample encode an identical CDR3. The chain has TRBV18 and TRBJ1-5; the D is unclear. Germline assignment: CDR1 KGHSH and CDR2 LQKENI. V was shortened by 4 bases and J by 4 bases, with 8 bases between the two germline ends. The CDR3 extends over 13 amino acids. The DNA for the CDR3 is TGTGCCAGCTCACTCAGAGGAAATCAGCCCCAGCATTTT. It yields the protein CASSLRGNQPQHF.

The gene calls are TRBV30 and TRBJ1-1, with 8 bases matching TRBD1. The CDR3 has 13 amino acids. Germline V lookup: CDR1 GTSNPN, CDR2 SVGIG (reference sequence). With 2 bases clipped from V and 6 bases from J, the junction kept 5 bases outside the gene matches. The CDR3 nucleotides are TGTGCCTGGAGTTTGGGGACAGGCGCTGAAGCTTTCTTT. Its protein product is CAWSLGTGAEAFF.

The chain is built from TRBV7-8 and TRBJ2-1; 10 bases match TRBD2. Per the germline V gene, CDR1 is SGHVS and CDR2 is FQNEAQ. CDR3 length: 16 residues. V lost 5 bases, J lost 2 bases, and 6 bases stayed unmatched. The CDR3: CASSATGLAAYNEQFF. The CDR3 bases are TGTGCCAGCAGCGCGACCGGACTAGCGGCCTACAATGAGCAGTTCTTC.